These 27 T cell receptor beta chains were all obtained from the same sample, sequenced in a study of blood T cell repertoires in COVID-19. This table comes from immunoSEQ multiplex PCR, and its TCRdb copy is limited to in-frame clones, with some not included. The table includes 300,000 to 400,000 clones, around 87% detected once. Specimen: peripheral blood. The source of these receptors is a human donor in a cohort sampled during active COVID-19.

The rearrangement links TRBV11-2 to TRBJ1-1, with 11 positions matching TRBD1. J lost 10 bases, V lost 5 bases, and 15 bases had no gene match. This CDR3 has 16 amino acids. Per the germline V gene, CDR1 is SGHAT and CDR2 is FQNNGV. In DNA, the CDR3 is TGTGCCAGCAGCCCCCATCCGGGACAGGGGGGGGTGGGAGCTTTCTTT. The encoded protein is CASSPHPGQGGVGAFF.

The V and J genes are TRBV27 and TRBJ2-2, with D tentatively TRBD1 (5 bases). There are 14 residues in the CDR3. Per germline, CDR1 MNHEY and CDR2 SMNVEV (reference sequence). V was shortened by 7 bases and J by 2 bases, with 11 bases between the two germline ends. This CDR3 is CASTQGRNTGELFF. The CDR3 nucleotides are TGTGCCAGCACGCAGGGCCGAAACACCGGGGAGCTGTTTTTT.

This chain links TRBV29-1 with TRBJ2-7, with 7 bases lining up with TRBD1. J was trimmed by 0 bases and V by 4 bases; bases with no gene match: 3. The germline V gene encodes CDR1 SQVTM and CDR2 ANQGSEA. This CDR3 comprises 13 residues. The CDR3 region has the DNA TGCAGCGTTGGGGGACAGACCTCCTACGAGCAGTACTTC. Protein product: CSVGGQTSYEQYF.

CDR3 protein: CASSSENRAPNYGYTF. The CDR3 nucleotides are TGTGCCAGCTCATCTGAAAACAGGGCTCCTAACTATGGCTACACCTTC. The chain employs TRBV18 and TRBJ1-2; a weak D match, TRBD1 (6 bases). This CDR3 is built from 16 residues. Germline V gene sequence: CDR1 KGHSH, CDR2 LQKENI. With 5 bases removed from V and 0 bases from J, the gap between germline ends came to 16 bases.

The chain combines TRBV30 with TRBJ1-5; D remains unclear. Trimming stripped 0 bases from V and 0 bases from J, with 18 bases between. The CDR3 runs to 18 residues. Germline V lookup: CDR1 GTSNPN, CDR2 SVGIG (reference sequence). The CDR3 reads CAWSVRSPLLYSNQPQHF. The CDR3 DNA is TGTGCCTGGAGTGTACGTTCTCCGCTTCTCTATAGCAATCAGCCCCAGCATTTT.

V usage is TRBV5-4 and J usage is TRBJ2-3, with D unclear. The CDR3 length is 14 residues. The V end was cut by 0 bases, the J end by 0 bases, with 5 bases between. Germline CDR1 SGHNT, CDR2 YYREEE (reference sequence). In nucleotides, the CDR3 is TGTGCCAGCAGCTTGGTTATCAGCACAGATACGCAGTATTTT. Translated, it gives CASSLVISTDTQYF.

This rearrangement joins TRBV3-1 (or the pseudogene TRBV3-2) to TRBJ2-1; TRBD1 matches at 7 bases. With 4 bases clipped from V and 8 bases from J, the junction kept 14 bases outside the gene matches. Per the germline V gene, CDR1 is LGHDT and CDR2 is YNNKEL (reference sequence). The CDR3 has 16 amino acids. For the CDR3, the DNA is TGTGCCAGCAGCCGTCTAGTGAGAAGGGGGCCATATGAGCAGTTCTTC. This codes for CASSRLVRRGPYEQFF.

This chain joins TRBV10-3 and TRBJ2-2; D is perhaps TRBD1 (6 bases). The V and J ends lost 3 bases and 4 bases respectively, with 15 bases between them. This CDR3 is 16 amino acids long. Germline CDR1 ENHRY, CDR2 SYGVKD. The chain's CDR3 is CAISDLQGRGTGELFF. In nucleotides, the CDR3 is TGTGCCATCAGTGATTTACAGGGCAGGGGCACCGGGGAGCTGTTTTTT.

This sequence joins TRBV3-1 (or the pseudogene TRBV3-2) and TRBJ1-1; D ambiguous. V dropped 2 bases and J dropped 1 base, with 11 bases sitting between them. Germline CDR1 reads LGHDT; CDR2 reads YNNKEL (reference sequence). The CDR3 totals 15 residues. This chain's CDR3 is CASSQTPRGNTEAFF. The CDR3 nucleotides are TGTGCCAGCAGCCAAACGCCAAGAGGGAACACTGAAGCTTTCTTT.

J is TRBJ1-2 and V is TRBV6-5, with D perhaps TRBD1 (5 bases). Trimming pared 4 bases from V and 1 base from J, leaving 13 bases between. CDR1 and CDR2 from the germline V gene are MNHEY and SVGAGI. This CDR3 has 15 residues. The CDR3 DNA sequence: TGTGCCAGCAGTTCCACATTGACAGTTAACTATGGCTACACCTTC. Protein product: CASSSTLTVNYGYTF.

The V and J genes are TRBV3-1 (or the pseudogene TRBV3-2) and TRBJ1-2; tentative D call: TRBD1 (5 bases). CDR1 LGHDT and CDR2 YNNKEL come from the germline V gene (reference sequence). The CDR3 runs 14 residues. The ends were cut back, 1 base at V and 8 bases at J, with 14 bases in the middle. CDR3 loop: CASSQVAGQGGYTF. The CDR3 DNA reads TGTGCCAGCAGCCAAGTGGCAGGGCAAGGAGGCTACACCTTC.

The rearrangement links TRBV14 to TRBJ2-5, with D maybe TRBD2 (6 bases). Germline V gene lookup returns CDR1 SGHDN and CDR2 FVKESK. The CDR3 contains 16 residues. Between the trimmed V and J ends, which lost 4 bases and 1 base, there was a span of 16 bases. CDR3: CASSLRGTVTQETQYF. CDR3 in DNA: TGTGCCAGCAGCCTCCGGGGGACGGTGACCCAAGAGACCCAGTACTTC.

The chain recombines TRBV7-6 with TRBJ2-1; TRBD2 agrees at 8 bases. The CDR3 sequence is 17 residues long. Trimming cost V 1 base and J 6 bases; bases outside gene matches: 11. The germline V gene encodes CDR1 SGHVS and CDR2 FNYEAQ. The DNA of the CDR3 is TGTGCCAGCAGCTTAGTGGTTACCGGGACTAGGGTCAATGAGCAGTTCTTC. Its protein is CASSLVVTGTRVNEQFF.

The chain joins TRBV3-1 (or the pseudogene TRBV3-2) to TRBJ1-1; TRBD1 is a possible D gene (6 bases). This CDR3 is 11 amino acids long. Trimming cost V 4 bases and J 8 bases, with 8 bases left between them. The germline V gene has CDR1 LGHDT and CDR2 YNNKEL (reference sequence). The CDR3: CASSPGTEAFF. CDR3 bases: TGTGCCAGCAGCCCCGGGACAGAAGCTTTCTTT.

The V call is TRBV11-2, the J call TRBJ1-2; unclear D gene. The CDR3 totals 17 residues. Germline assignment: CDR1 SGHAT and CDR2 FQNNGV. Trimming took off 2 bases at V and 1 base at J, with 17 bases between the two ends. CDR3 nucleotides: TGTGCCAGCAGCTTAACCGGTATTGAGGTGGTTAACTATGGCTACACCTTC. This codes for CASSLTGIEVVNYGYTF.

The chain recombines TRBV30 with TRBJ1-3, with D possibly TRBD1 on 6 matching bases. Germline V gene sequence: CDR1 GTSNPN, CDR2 SVGIG (reference sequence). V dropped 0 bases and J dropped 16 bases, with 19 bases sitting between them. This CDR3 comprises 13 residues. The DNA of the CDR3 is TGTGCCTGGAGTGTAGGGGGTTTGCCTCCTAGGTATTTT. Translation gives CAWSVGGLPPRYF.

The rearrangement links TRBV5-6 to TRBJ2-3; 7 positions agree with TRBD1. The CDR3 has 13 amino acids. CDR1 SGHDT and CDR2 YYEEEE come from the germline V gene. Trimming cost V 4 bases and J 6 bases; bases outside gene matches: 5. This chain's CDR3 is CASSGTGVDTQYF. CDR3 nucleotide sequence: TGTGCCAGCAGCGGAACAGGGGTGGATACGCAGTATTTT.

The chain carries TRBV28 and TRBJ1-2; 9 bases align to TRBD1. The CDR3 loop spans 16 amino acids. The germline V gene has CDR1 MDHEN and CDR2 SYDVKM. V dropped 6 bases and J dropped 4; count of bases not matched to a gene: 12. CDR3 nucleotides: TGTGCCAGCAGATCGAACAGGGGGCTAGGGCTCTATGGCTACACCTTC. Translating it yields CASRSNRGLGLYGYTF.

V is TRBV2 and J is TRBJ2-7, with 8 nucleotides matching TRBD2. J gave up 3 bases and V 7 bases, and 8 bases lay outside the gene matches. Looked up from germline, CDR1 is SNHLY and CDR2 is FYNNEI. The length of the CDR3 is 14 residues. The CDR3 spells CASTPLAGGYEQYF. CDR3 nucleotides: TGTGCCAGCACCCCCCTTGCGGGGGGCTACGAGCAGTACTTC.

This chain joins TRBV11-1 and TRBJ2-3, with D tentatively TRBD2 (6 bases). Trimming removed 0 bases at V and 9 bases at J, with 19 bases between. CDR1 and CDR2 (germline): SGHAT, FQDESV (reference sequence). The CDR3 spans 16 residues. CDR3 bases: TGTGCCAGCAGCTTAGCGAGGGGCGGGACGGCCTCCACGCAGTATTTT. Translation gives CASSLARGGTASTQYF.

The chain uses TRBV2 and TRBJ1-2; D is possibly TRBD1 (6 bases). Germline values: CDR1 SNHLY, CDR2 FYNNEI. The ends were cut back, 2 bases at V and 0 bases at J, with 37 bases in the middle. The length of the CDR3 is 24 residues. The CDR3 region is CASSEWVEQGVSKKTHLANYGYTF. In DNA, the CDR3 is TGTGCCAGCAGTGAATGGGTGGAACAGGGAGTTTCAAAGAAGACCCACCTTGCTAACTATGGCTACACCTTC.

This clone has at least ten counts. The chain links TRBV4-1 to TRBJ1-5, with D unresolved. This CDR3 region has 15 residues. V lost 0 bases, J lost 6 bases, and 12 bases lay in between. Germline-derived CDR1 and CDR2 are MGHRA and YSYEKL. The CDR3 sequence: CASSQDSRVGQPQHF. The CDR3 DNA reads TGCGCCAGCAGCCAAGATTCGAGGGTGGGTCAGCCCCAGCATTTT.

This clone has just one count. J is TRBJ2-5 and V is TRBV11-2; 9 positions agree with TRBD2. Germline CDR1 and CDR2: SGHAT and FQNNGV. V shed 1 base and J 1 base; nucleotides not matched to a gene: 7. The CDR3 totals 17 residues. This chain's CDR3 is CASSLGRAGGTQETQYF. The CDR3 coding sequence is TGTGCCAGCAGCTTAGGACGAGCGGGGGGCACCCAAGAGACCCAGTACTTC.

This rearrangement joins TRBV4-1 to TRBJ1-3; TRBD1 might be the D (6 bases). The germline V gene encodes CDR1 MGHRA and CDR2 YSYEKL. The CDR3 is 20 residues long. V was cut by 4 bases and J by 0 bases, with 25 bases left in between. CDR3 region: CASSRTDGVRGQASGNTIYF. CDR3 nucleotide sequence: TGCGCCAGCAGCCGAACTGATGGGGTAAGGGGACAAGCCTCTGGAAACACCATATATTTT.

The V and J genes are TRBV28 and TRBJ1-6; D remains unclear. Deletions cut 5 bases from V and 0 bases from J, with 11 bases between. From germline, CDR1 is MDHEN and CDR2 SYDVKM. The CDR3 sequence is 16 residues long. The CDR3 nucleotides are TGTGCCAGCAGTCTTCCACAGAGCTCCTATAATTCACCCCTCCACTTT. Amino acids: CASSLPQSSYNSPLHF.

This chain links TRBV6-6 with TRBJ2-3, with D possibly being TRBD2 (7 bases). CDR1 is MNHNY and CDR2 is SVGAGI in the germline V gene (reference sequence). The CDR3 runs 15 residues. With 2 bases removed from V and 0 bases from J, the gap between germline ends came to 9 bases. CDR3 protein: CASSYRGASTDTQYF. The CDR3, as DNA: TGTGCCAGCAGTTACCGGGGGGCTAGCACAGATACGCAGTATTTT.

This clone showed up just once. The chain couples TRBV6-6 to TRBJ2-7; D possibly corresponds to TRBD2 (6 bases). Germline values: CDR1 MNHNY, CDR2 SVGAGI (reference sequence). CDR3 length: 15 residues. The V end lost 2 bases, the J end lost 0 bases, and 11 bases lay between the germline ends. The CDR3 nucleotides read TGTGCCAGCAGTTACGCGGGGCCTAGCTCCTACGAGCAGTACTTC. Residues: CASSYAGPSSYEQYF.